Listed below are T cell receptor beta chains from one sample, sequenced in a study of long-term antiretroviral therapy in people with HIV. The data were produced by immunoSEQ multiplex PCR, yet TCRdb's version contains in-frame clones alone and is incomplete. The sample yields about 16,000 clones, 85% to 90% seen once. The sequenced sample was unsorted PBMCs, obtained approximately 2.3 years before starting antiretroviral therapy. The receptors were gathered from a woman in her 30s with HIV. The CDR3 runs from the conserved cysteine through the conserved F or W. The D gene is left open where the match is weak. A row's size may be missing; if present it is once, few, many or a size class.

cdr3_nt	cdr3_aa	v_call	j_call	d_call	clone_size
TGTGCCAGCAGCTTAAGACCCACTAGCGGGGGGAATATGGATACGCAGTATTTT	CASSLRPTSGGNMDTQYF	TRBV7-2	TRBJ2-3	TRBD2	.
TGCGCCAGCAGCCTCAGGGGGACTAGCTTGGAGACCCAGTACTTC	CASSLRGTSLETQYF	TRBV4-1	TRBJ2-5	TRBD2	.
TGTGCCTCCCTTGTGTCGAGGGACACTGAAGCTTTCTTT	CASLVSRDTEAFF	TRBV18	TRBJ1-1	.	.
TGTGCCAGCAGCTTGGACAGGGAGAACTATGGCTACACCTTC	CASSLDRENYGYTF	TRBV5-4	TRBJ1-2	.	.
TGTGCCACCAGCAGACAGGGGGGGTCCTACGAGCAGTACTTC	CATSRQGGSYEQYF	TRBV15	TRBJ2-7	.	once
TGTGCCAGTAGCCCCGCGGAAGGGGGCGACTATGGCTACACCTTC	CASSPAEGGDYGYTF	TRBV19	TRBJ1-2	TRBD1	.
TGTGCCAGCAGCTTGGGTCAGGGCGGCTATGGCTACACCTTC	CASSLGQGGYGYTF	TRBV5-4	TRBJ1-2	.	.
TGCGCCAGCAGCCGAGCCCAGGGGGCGCGGGGCTATGGCTACACCTTC	CASSRAQGARGYGYTF	TRBV4-3	TRBJ1-2	TRBD1	.
TGCGCCAGCAGCCTCAATCGACTAGCGGGGTCGGACACCGGGGAGCTGTTTTTT	CASSLNRLAGSDTGELFF	TRBV4-3	TRBJ2-2	TRBD2	.
TGTGCCAGCAGTGCCCGGGACAGGGGTAACTATGGCTACACCTTC	CASSARDRGNYGYTF	TRBV25-1	TRBJ1-2	TRBD1	.
TGCAGCGTTGAACTACAGGGGCGAAACACCATATATTTT	CSVELQGRNTIYF	TRBV29-1	TRBJ1-3	TRBD1	.
TGTGCCAGCTGGGACGACAGACAAGAGACCCAGTACTTC	CASWDDRQETQYF	TRBV7-9	TRBJ2-5	.	.
TGTGCCAGCAGTGCCGGACAGCAACTTGCAACTAATGAAAAACTGTTTTTT	CASSAGQQLATNEKLFF	TRBV6-1	TRBJ1-4	.	.